There are a few counts of the clone carrying this TCR beta chain. The antigen is not known. The same CDR3 can be traced to other DNA sequences in this sample. These data belong to a study of beta chain features in type 1 diabetes. Each of the CD4+ naive, central memory, regulatory and stem cell-like memory populations was sorted via CD45RO/CCR7/CD25/CD127/CD95/CD27. Populations obtained by sorting all exceeded 95% purity. Notes on the study in general: Type 1 diabetes patients had moderately but significantly shorter TCRB CDR3s in all four CD4+ subsets. Unsettled here was the matter of whether HLA type influences TCRB rearrangement. Patients' naive, central memory and Treg TCRB repertoires seemed closer to one another than those of healthy donors.

Expressed TCRB transcripts were sequenced after all isolated RNA was converted to cDNA. The data were produced by immunoSEQ multiplex PCR, yet TCRdb's version contains in-frame clones alone and is incomplete. The sample has 200,000 to 250,000 clones; roughly 14% are singletons. The receptor's source is a man under 40 with type 1 diabetes. Source material: naive CD4+ T cells from blood.

The CDR3 DNA reads as TGCAGCGTTGACAGGGGGAACACTGAAGCTTTCTTT. This gives the protein CSVDRGNTEAFF. The genes are TRBV29-1 and TRBJ1-1; D may be TRBD1 (6 bases). Germline V gene data show CDR1 as SQVTM and CDR2 as ANQGSEA. CDR3 length: 12 amino acids. V lost 3 bases and J 1 base, leaving 6 bases between the germline ends. Full variable domain (missing parts from reference TRBV29-1 and TRBJ1-1): SAVISQKPSRDICQRGTSLTIQCQVDSQVTMMFWYRQQPGQSLTLIATANQGSEATYESGFVIDKFPISRPNLTFSTLTVSNMSPEDSSIYLCSVDRGNTEAFFGQGTRLTVV.